This T cell receptor (beta chain) was profiled in a study of molecular identifiers for immune sequencing clone quantification. Overall study context: Replicates split RNA from roughly 20,000 or 100,000 naive CD8 cells five ways, and the researchers sequenced four portions.

This clonotype has a handful of counts. Each CDR3 protein gets one entry after TCRdb re-called the PCR reads with MiXCR. The repertoire holds under 350,000 distinct CDR3 sequences, roughly a quarter seen once, with 0.65% to 0.75% in the top ten. V was pared by 2 bases and J by 1 base, with 9 bases between. Germline V lookup: CDR1 DFQATT, CDR2 SNEGSKA (reference sequence). There are 13 residues in the CDR3. This chain connects TRBV20-1 to TRBJ2-7; D gene unclear. Sequencing was performed on naive CD8+ T cells from blood, with Jurkat cell RNA spiked in. The subset here: FACS-sorted CD8+CD4-CCR7+CD45RA+ naive T cells. The TCR comes from a human donor in good health. Some libraries in this study had Jurkat cell RNA spiked in. The CDR3 protein is CSARSPHSYEQYF. CDR3 nucleotides: TGCAGTGCTAGATCCCCCCATTCCTACGAGCAGTACTTC.